These 22 T cell receptor beta chains were all obtained from the same sample, sequenced in a study of CD8+ T cells in alopecia areata. Sequencing templates came from extracted RNA that was reverse transcribed into cDNA. The repertoire was sequenced with immunoSEQ multiplex PCR; TCRdb's copy has only in-frame clones and lacks some. The sample records about 150,000 clones, 45% to 60% being singletons. Source material: CD4+ T cells sorted from blood. These receptors were collected from a human donor with alopecia areata.

The chain couples TRBV27 to TRBJ2-1; 11 nucleotides agree with TRBD2. The ends lost 5 bases at V and 6 bases at J; junction bases unmatched: 9. The CDR3 consists of 16 residues. The germline V gene encodes CDR1 MNHEY and CDR2 SMNVEV (reference sequence). This CDR3 reads CASSRVAGGTVNEQFF. In nucleotides, the CDR3 is TGTGCCAGCAGTCGGGTAGCGGGAGGGACGGTCAATGAGCAGTTCTTC.

This rearrangement joins TRBV28 to TRBJ2-7, with 7 bases aligning to TRBD2. Germline-derived CDR1 and CDR2 are MDHEN and SYDVKM. This CDR3 spans 17 amino acids. The ends lost 6 bases at V and 1 base at J; junction bases unmatched: 15. In DNA form, the CDR3 reads TGTGCCAGCAGCCGTTCGGGCGGGACTACCCTTTCCTACGAGCAGTACTTC. It yields the protein CASSRSGGTTLSYEQYF.

The V and J genes are TRBV27 and TRBJ2-1; no firm D call. Germline lookup yields CDR1 MNHEY and CDR2 SMNVEV (reference sequence). This CDR3 contains 13 residues. Trimming took off 3 bases at V and 9 bases at J, with 12 bases between the two ends. The CDR3, as DNA: TGTGCCAGCAGTTTCTTACTGCTCGGTGAGCAGTTCTTC. Its translation: CASSFLLLGEQFF.

V is TRBV10-3 and J is TRBJ2-2; 8 bases are shared with TRBD1. The CDR3 sequence is 16 residues long. The junction had 4 bases not matched to a gene; V was cut back by 4 bases and J by 0 bases. Germline V lookup: CDR1 ENHRY, CDR2 SYGVKD. The CDR3 DNA sequence: TGTGCCATCAGTGCCCAGGACAGGGCGAACACCGGGGAGCTGTTTTTT. It is translated as CAISAQDRANTGELFF.

V and J are TRBV29-1 and TRBJ1-1; possibly TRBD1 for D (5 bases). CDR3 size: 15 residues. Germline CDR1 and CDR2: SQVTM and ANQGSEA. Trimming pared 4 bases from V and 1 base from J, leaving 16 bases between. CDR3: CSVGLPGRKNTEAFF. DNA for the CDR3: TGCAGCGTTGGGCTGCCGGGACGCAAGAACACTGAAGCTTTCTTT. The full variable domain, its missing parts supplied by reference TRBV29-1 and TRBJ1-1, is SAVISQKPSRDICQRGTSLTIQCQVDSQVTMMFWYRQQPGQSLTLIATANQGSEATYESGFVIDKFPISRPNLTFSTLTVSNMSPEDSSIYLCSVGLPGRKNTEAFFGQGTRLTVV.

J is TRBJ2-1 and V is TRBV5-6, with 8 nucleotides matching TRBD1. Germline values: CDR1 SGHDT, CDR2 YYEEEE. This CDR3 spans 13 amino acids. With 4 bases clipped from V and 13 bases from J, the junction kept 10 bases outside the gene matches. CDR3 sequence: CASSPMDRVVQFF. The CDR3 DNA reads as TGTGCCAGCAGCCCAATGGACAGGGTGGTACAGTTCTTC. Looking up the rest from reference TRBV5-6 and TRBJ2-1 gives the full variable domain: DAGVTQSPTHLIKTRGQQVTLRCSPKSGHDTVSWYQQALGQGPQFIFQYYEEEERQRGNFPDRFSGHQFPNYSSELNVNALLLGDSALYLCASSPMDRVVQFFGPGTRLTVL.

The genes are TRBV2 and TRBJ2-5, with 11 bases that match TRBD2. From germline, CDR1 is SNHLY and CDR2 FYNNEI. J lost 4 bases, V lost 5 bases, and 3 bases had no gene match. The CDR3 length is 14 residues. This CDR3 reads CASSPTSGRETQYF. The CDR3 DNA reads TGTGCCAGCAGTCCTACTAGCGGGAGAGAGACCCAGTACTTC.

Only a few counts were recorded for this clone. Other DNA sequences in the same sample also yield this CDR3. The rearrangement joins TRBV4-1 to TRBJ2-7; TRBD1 matches at 8 bases. The ends lost 4 bases at V and 4 bases at J; junction bases unmatched: 9. This CDR3 comprises 15 residues. In germline, CDR1 is MGHRA, CDR2 YSYEKL. The chain's CDR3 is CASSPGQGPSYEQYF. The CDR3 DNA reads TGCGCCAGCAGCCCCGGACAGGGCCCCTCTTACGAGCAGTACTTC.

V gene TRBV2 combines with J gene TRBJ2-3, with 13 positions matching TRBD2. Germline values: CDR1 SNHLY, CDR2 FYNNEI. The CDR3 is made up of 17 amino acids. V shed 3 bases and J 6 bases; nucleotides not matched to a gene: 9. CDR3 residues: CASSDSRLAGGKDTQYF. The CDR3 DNA follows: TGTGCCAGCAGTGATTCCCGACTAGCGGGAGGAAAGGATACGCAGTATTTT. The variable domain in full, with the rest retrieved from reference TRBV2 and TRBJ2-3, is EPEVTQTPSHQVTQMGQEVILRCVPISNHLYFYWYRQILGQKVEFLVSFYNNEISEKSEIFDDQFSVERPDGSNFTLKIRSTKLEDSAMYFCASSDSRLAGGKDTQYFGPGTRLTVL.

The chain is built from TRBV27 and TRBJ2-3; D is uncertain. V dropped 0 bases and J dropped 6 bases, with 7 bases sitting between them. The CDR3 consists of 13 residues. Germline V gives CDR1 MNHEY, CDR2 SMNVEV (reference sequence). The CDR3 sequence: CASSLSPGDTQYF. The CDR3 coding sequence is TGTGCCAGCAGTTTATCTCCCGGGGATACGCAGTATTTT.

The genes are TRBV29-1 and TRBJ2-7; weak D call: TRBD2 (7 bases). The germline V gene encodes CDR1 SQVTM and CDR2 ANQGSEA. This CDR3 region has 13 residues. V lost 3 bases and J lost 5, with 14 bases in between. CDR3 in DNA: TGCAGCGTTGAGGGGGGGGCGAGGGACGAGCAGTACTTC. Its translation is CSVEGGARDEQYF.

The rearrangement links TRBV19 to TRBJ2-3, with 10 bases lining up with TRBD2. The CDR3 has 16 residues. CDR1 is LNHDA and CDR2 is SQIVND in the germline V gene (reference sequence). Trimming took 4 bases from V and 0 from J; bases not matched to a gene: 4. CDR3 in amino acids: CASSTLAGGSTDTQYF. DNA for the CDR3: TGTGCCAGTAGTACGTTAGCGGGAGGCAGCACAGATACGCAGTATTTT.

This clone appeared once. The rearrangement links TRBV4-1 to TRBJ2-1; 10 bases are a match to TRBD2. The CDR3 length is 15 residues. The ends lost 0 bases at V and 9 bases at J; junction bases unmatched: 5. Germline-derived CDR1 and CDR2 are MGHRA and YSYEKL. The CDR3 DNA follows: TGCGCCAGCAGCCAAGAGGGGACTAGCGCGGGTGAGCAGTTCTTC. Translated: CASSQEGTSAGEQFF.

The rearrangement links TRBV5-1 to TRBJ2-3; tentatively, D is TRBD1 or TRBD2 (6 bases each). V was cut by 4 bases and J by 6 bases, with 18 bases left in between. This CDR3 comprises 15 residues. In germline, CDR1 is SGHRS, CDR2 YFSETQ. CDR3 loop: CASSIGGGSTDTQYF. In DNA form, the CDR3 reads TGCGCCAGCAGCATAGGAGGGGGTTCTACGGATACGCAGTATTTT. Full variable domain (missing parts from reference TRBV5-1 and TRBJ2-3): KAGVTQTPRYLIKTRGQQVTLSCSPISGHRSVSWYQQTPGQGLQFLFEYFSETQRNKGNFPGRFSGRQFSNSRSEMNVSTLELGDSALYLCASSIGGGSTDTQYFGPGTRLTVL.

The chain joins TRBV5-4 to TRBJ2-7; D is ambiguous. The V end was cut by 0 bases, the J end by 0 bases, with 7 bases between. From germline, CDR1 is SGHNT and CDR2 YYREEE (reference sequence). The length of the CDR3 is 14 residues. CDR3 sequence: CASSLEVASYEQYF. The DNA for the CDR3 is TGTGCCAGCAGCTTGGAAGTTGCCTCCTACGAGCAGTACTTC.

V gene TRBV29-1 combines with J gene TRBJ2-5, with TRBD2 identical over 8 bases. CDR1 is SQVTM, CDR2 ANQGSEA, per germline. The V and J ends lost 3 bases and 5 bases, in that order; junction bases with no gene match: 2. The CDR3 spans 12 residues. The CDR3 DNA reads TGCAGCGTTGAGCGGGGGGCGGAGACCCAGTACTTC. As protein: CSVERGAETQYF.

CDR3 protein: CKSGGAFF. DNA of the CDR3: TGTAAGAGTGGTGGGGCTTTCTTT. J is TRBJ1-1 and V is TRBV7-9; D gene unclear. The CDR3 contains 8 residues. Per germline, CDR1 SEHNR and CDR2 FQNEAQ (reference sequence). Using reference TRBV7-9 and TRBJ1-1 for the parts outside the CDR3, the full variable domain is DTGVSQNPRHKITKRGQNVTFRCDPISEHNRLYWYRQTLGQGPEFLTYFQNEAQLEKSRLLSDRFSAERPKGSFSTLEIQRTEQGDSAMYLCKSGGAFFGQGTRLTVV.

V gene TRBV6-5 combines with J gene TRBJ1-2, with no clear D. Trimming took off 5 bases at V and 3 bases at J, with 13 bases between the two ends. CDR1 and CDR2 from the germline V gene are MNHEY and SVGAGI. The CDR3 loop spans 14 amino acids. The CDR3 region is CASSRAGRDYGYTF. DNA of the CDR3: TGTGCCAGCAGTCGGGCCGGTAGGGACTATGGCTACACCTTC.

The genes are TRBV4-1 and TRBJ2-1, with D maybe TRBD1 (6 bases). The CDR3 loop spans 14 amino acids. CDR1 is MGHRA and CDR2 is YSYEKL in the germline V gene. The V and J ends lost 3 bases and 6 bases respectively, with 12 bases between them. CDR3 amino acids: CASSQRIGGNEQFF. The CDR3, as DNA: TGCGCCAGCAGCCAGAGAATAGGGGGCAATGAGCAGTTCTTC.

V is TRBV29-1 and J is TRBJ2-7; D is undetermined. CDR3 length: 13 residues. Germline loops: CDR1 SQVTM, CDR2 ANQGSEA. V gave up 7 bases and J gave up 1 base, with 14 bases separating them. CDR3 sequence: CSAWTEKSYEQYF. The CDR3 coding sequence is TGCAGCGCCTGGACCGAGAAATCCTACGAGCAGTACTTC.

This clone was seen only a few times. The V call is TRBV18, the J call TRBJ2-5, with a tentative D call TRBD2 (6 bases). V lost 3 bases and J 5 bases, leaving 13 bases between the germline ends. This CDR3 is built from 14 residues. Germline V lookup: CDR1 KGHSH, CDR2 LQKENI. The CDR3 nucleotides are TGTGCCAGCTCACCGGCGGGGCAAAGGGAGACCCAGTACTTC. It yields the protein CASSPAGQRETQYF.

To note about this clone: At the DNA level, this CDR3 is encoded by other sequences in the same sample as well. The chain recombines TRBV30 with TRBJ2-3; unclear D gene. V was cut by 0 bases and J by 4 bases, with 5 bases left in between. CDR3 length: 12 amino acids. The germline CDR1 and CDR2 sequences are GTSNPN and SVGIG (reference sequence). The CDR3 region has the DNA TGTGCCTGGAGTGTGGGTTCAGATACGCAGTATTTT. This codes for CAWSVGSDTQYF.